This T cell receptor (beta chain) originates from a study of cytomegalovirus exposure and HLA in healthy donors (dated by TCRdb to the late 2010s). Concerning the study at large: In an earlier analysis of approximately 500 of the donors, less than 350 Gb of sequence data and 100 million or so unique TCR beta sequences from 150 million to 200 million T cells were reported. Of the 300 to 450 genotyped donors, 65% to 90% were placed in the genetic ancestry cluster associated with self-reported Caucasian donors. Alongside the repertoire data, information on donor age, sex, ethnicity and CMV serostatus was compiled. Besides the first cohort of roughly 660 subjects, a separate validation cohort made up of over 100 different subjects was used. To predict cytomegalovirus infection status, the study brought together high-throughput TCR immunosequencing, statistical association of individual TCRs with disease status, and machine learning. To decide whether each TCR beta V gene segment behaved as functional or pseudogenic, an earlier analysis of over 500 of the donors relied on high-throughput TCR beta sequencing. Rather than using new phenotypic data, the later analysis identified candidate immune exposures from TCR beta sequences and from how often those sequences occurred across donors. Because of strong linkage in the cohort, four to six DR-DQ haplotypes were treated as single units for association and clustering. Both class I and class II loci were covered by HLA typing, at four-digit resolution. Every repertoire in the discovery cohort had been generated on one and the same sequencing platform. An early release that covered around 590 HLA-typed donors contained about 300 gigabases of sequencing data and tens of millions of unique TCR sequences. Typing coverage varied by locus: roughly 629-640 donors for A, B, C, DRB1 and DQB1; roughly 560 for DQA1; some 610 for DPA1; around 490 for DPB1. The study aimed to test whether signatures of past pathogen exposure could be identified by cataloging public T cell receptors. Among some 410 genotyped donors of the cohort, an average of approximately 200,000 unique TCR beta nucleotide sequences was sequenced per donor, of which about 18% were non-productive. A later genetic analysis took genome-wide SNP genotypes for about 65% of the roughly 670 donors and used that subset as a discovery cohort. A later analysis re-analyzed previously published TCR beta repertoires from 650 to 800 donors and added high-resolution HLA genotyping to study TCR occurrence patterns. The study used immunosequencing to profile the T cell repertoires of more than 650 subjects and linked those repertoires to cytomegalovirus serostatus. Study-wide findings and limitations: Presence/absence analyses assumed roughly uniform sequencing depth across donors, an assumption that may not hold. The classifier was reported to diagnose cytomegalovirus status with high specificity and sensitivity in both the original and validation cohorts. Correlated functional status among segregating V segments might reflect linkage disequilibrium, but an unknown experimental factor could not be ruled out. While some public TCRs were present in many individuals, most TCR sequences turned up only very rarely across donors. About 17 rarely observed V segments, including chromosome 9 orphons, were excluded from the earlier analysis of some 590 of the donors because counts were too low. It was suggested by the authors that the approach could potentially be generalized to other disease states and immunological phenotypes. Broadly in line with IMGT annotations, most TCR beta V segments showed up in productive rearrangements about 90% or about 30% of the time in an earlier analysis of 587 of the donors. Some IMGT-functional V segments, including TRBV6-2 and TRBV6-3, could not be told apart with the 87-base-pair reads, so those segments were excluded. A group of highly shared sequence variants was considered likely to be a technical artifact of the sequencing pipeline. CMV serostatus was the only immune exposure information available for the cohort. In a later analysis, TCR association rates were found to vary across HLA loci, with the most associated TCRs seen for DRB1 alleles and the fewest for HLA-C alleles. In a later analysis, most CMV-associated TCR beta chains were found to appear HLA-restricted, with HLA associations seemingly driven largely by CMV exposure. Because HLA typing was missing for some donors at each locus, association tests included only the typed subset. In the study, 164 TCR beta chains were listed as associated with cytomegalovirus. The cohort was sequenced for TCR beta chains only, and without alpha or paired-chain data the features that could be detected were limited. According to a later genetic analysis, donors in an Asian-associated ancestry cluster had fewer N-insertions in productive TCRs than the approximately 700-donor mean. A further reported finding was that TCR beta sequences accurately predicted the HLA-A and HLA-B alleles for most subjects in the first cohort. At a false discovery rate of 0.05, a later analysis linked about 16,000 TCR beta sequences to specific HLA alleles. A later genetic analysis associated a missense DCLRE1C variant with V-gene and J-gene trimming of TCR beta chains, and an independent cohort replicated the association. Assigning TCR associations to individual alleles was difficult when HLA alleles, especially DR and DQ, strongly co-occurred. According to a later analysis, parvovirus B19, influenza, CMV and Epstein-Barr virus appeared linked to several top co-occurrence clusters. A later analysis found that HLA-associated TCR beta chains were more clonally expanded and had lower generation probabilities than equally common non-associated chains. In vitro tests confirmed that a few of the cytomegalovirus-associated TCR beta chains recognize cytomegalovirus antigens.

The cohort was made up of 650 to 700 healthy bone marrow donors. Cohort members were all nominally healthy when sampled, although unrecorded immune exposures were likely present. The donor was CMV seropositive and was included in the group of approximately 300 seropositive cohort members. Each donor provided a peripheral blood sample, and peripheral blood mononuclear cells were used for TCR beta sequencing. The Qiagen DNeasy Blood Extraction Kit was used to extract genomic DNA from the blood cell samples. V trim: 3 bases; J trim: 0 bases; unmatched bases: 2. The germline V gene gives CDR1 as SGHRS and CDR2 as YFSETQ. The CDR3 holds 15 amino acids from the cysteine to the phenylalanine. The DNA shown is the 45-base CDR3, in frame from base 1. Libraries were built with the immunoSEQ multiplex PCR assay. For the multiplex PCR, a mixture combining 60 forward primers for TCR Vbeta segments and 13 reverse primers for TCR Jbeta segments was used. The CDR3 region of rearranged TCR beta genes was amplified from genomic DNA by a multiplex PCR assay. On the Illumina HiSeq System, the amplified TCR beta libraries were sequenced as 87-base-pair reads. The authors processed their data as follows. A later analysis counted tens of millions of unique TCR beta chains across the 550 to 800 repertoires, and roughly 9.9 million of these chains were shared by at least two donors. Raw reads were error-corrected and collapsed into unique sequences with a nearest-neighbor algorithm that merged closely related sequences to remove PCR and sequencing errors. V, D and J gene segments were assigned by aligning CDR3 sequences to IMGT reference sequences. Each retained sequence needed at least a six-nucleotide match to both a V gene segment and a J gene segment. A rearrangement was called productive if the CDR3 had no stop codons and remained in frame with V and J, and every other rearrangement was called non-productive. CDR3 was defined by IMGT convention, running from the second conserved V-encoded cysteine to the conserved J-encoded phenylalanine. The earlier analysis of 550 to 650 of the donors excluded any sequence lacking an unambiguous match to a single V gene segment. An earlier analysis of under 750 of the donors called V segments functional above 56.7% productive rearrangements and segregating when the between-donor standard deviation exceeded 5%. To diagnose cytomegalovirus status from the catalog of TCR beta chain sequences, a statistical classification framework was built. In a later analysis, V and J genes were assigned by comparing TCR nucleotide sequences against IMGT/GENE-DB human TR gene sequences. The TCRdist pipeline was used in a later analysis to assign CDR3 sequences and most-parsimonious VDJ recombination scenarios. A later analysis defined each TCR beta chain by its CDR3 amino acid sequence plus V-gene family, and excluded reads lacking a unique V-gene family. A later analysis removed over 500 highly shared, low-generation-probability nucleotide sequences to deal with suspected cross-contamination and a sequencing artifact. In a later analysis, a clonal expansion index for each public chain was calculated from normalized within-repertoire ranks of inferred template counts. Generation probabilities in a later analysis came from a VDJ recombination model fitted to out-of-frame rearrangements, and those results were checked against IGoR. A later analysis scored TCR-TCR, TCR-HLA and TCR-CMV co-occurrence with hypergeometric tests, applying a repertoire-size bias correction to TCR pairs. To estimate false discovery rates, a later analysis permuted the HLA or CMV assignments 20 times. In a later analysis, co-occurring TCRs were grouped using DBSCAN, with TCRdist sequence similarity added in when clustering inside HLA-allele-positive subsets. Repertoires with fewer than 30,000 or more than 120,000 public chains, plus five repertoires with anomalous nucleotide sharing, were excluded from co-occurrence clustering. Imported from immuneACCESS, the table was reduced by TCRdb to in-frame sequences with V and J called. These copies leave out some clones; in studies compared against another copy, an unresolved V gene accounts for under half, and the cause of the remainder is not known. The D gene and trimming were derived from the DNA, and the V and J assignments and clone size from that table. This sample's table lists about 190,000 clones. Roughly 0.98% of the sample rests with the top ten.

Turning to this clone: Its antigen target is currently unknown.

The source is a woman aged 25 to 39 in good health and CMV-seropositive. What was sequenced was PBMCs. Recombination connected TRBV5-1 to TRBJ2-7; TRBD2 agrees with 11 junctional bases. The DNA sequence is given as TGCGCCAGCAGCTGGGGACTAGCGGACTCCTACGAGCAGTACTTC. Translated, it gives CASSWGLADSYEQYF.